The text below deals with one TCR beta chain. The study drew participants aged about 18 to 89 years from 20 to 30 US areas. Researchers sorted participants into cohorts using their self-reported clinical history. The data were obtained in a study of blood T cell repertoires in COVID-19. Overall study context: Material from acute and convalescent COVID-19 was sourced from the United States, Italy and Spain. PBMCs, B-cell-depleted T cells, or T cells were the source of the cDNA or gDNA that made up the material.

Assay: immunoSEQ multiplex PCR; the TCRdb copy retains only in-frame clones and omits some. The sample records some 460,000 clones, nearly 90% being singletons. The CDR3 is 12 residues long. The germline V gene has CDR1 SGDLS and CDR2 YYNGEE. Deletions cut 3 bases from V and 10 bases from J, with 8 bases between. This TCR was sampled from a woman aged 18-29 years with acute COVID-19. The genes are TRBV9 and TRBJ1-6; no reliable D call. Sequences were obtained from PBMCs or T cells enriched from blood (not recorded which). The CDR3 is CASSARESPLHF. CDR3 bases: TGTGCCAGCAGCGCTCGAGAGTCACCCCTCCACTTT.